These 6 T cell receptor beta chains came from one sample sequenced in a study of T-cell reconstitution after alpha-beta-depleted transplantation in children. Preparation of the TCRbeta library was carried out with unique molecular identifiers. One entry per CDR3 protein results from TCRdb running MiXCR on the PCR reads. This table has around 200,000 distinct CDR3 sequences, approximately 11% appearing once. The source material was PBMCs, sampled before TCRalphabeta/CD19-depleted stem cell transplant. These receptors originate from a child younger than two with acute myeloid leukemia, due to receive a stem cell transplant.

With respect to this clonotype: Compared with germline, one end of the junction differs, possibly owing to a read error. The rearrangement uses TRBV12-3 or TRBV12-4 and TRBJ2-3; 10 bases map to TRBD2. The CDR3 runs 15 residues. This CDR3 reads CASRLAGGIVSTQYF. In nucleotides, the CDR3 is TGTGCCAGCAGATTAGCGGGAGGAATAGTCAGCACGCAGTATTTT.

This clonotype was detected ten times or more. The genes are TRBV6-2 or TRBV6-3 and TRBJ1-1; D is ambiguous. V lost 9 bases, J lost 3 bases, and 14 bases lay in between. In germline, CDR1 is MNHEY, CDR2 SVGEGT. The CDR3 consists of 13 residues. The chain's CDR3 is CASEQIVDTEAFF. The CDR3, as DNA: TGTGCCAGTGAACAGATAGTCGACACTGAAGCTTTCTTT.

This clonotype was seen at least ten times. The CDR3, as DNA: TGTGCCAGCAGCCATCTTACAGGGAGCATGAACACTGAAGCTTTCTTT. It yields the protein CASSHLTGSMNTEAFF. This chain links TRBV3-1 with TRBJ1-1; D possibly corresponds to TRBD1 (6 bases). CDR3 size: 16 residues. The V end lost 3 bases, the J end lost 0 bases, and 14 bases lay between the germline ends. In germline, CDR1 is LGHDT, CDR2 YNNKEL (reference sequence).

This clonotype has a count of ten or more. V usage is TRBV28 and J usage is TRBJ2-3, with D possibly matching TRBD2 (6 bases). CDR1 MDHEN and CDR2 SYDVKM come from the germline V gene. V lost 6 bases to trimming and J lost 8 bases, with 27 bases between them. CDR3 size: 17 residues. CDR3 sequence (DNA): TGTGCCAGCAGCCCCTGGGGTAGCGGAAACAAAGCTACTACGCAGTATTTT. Translation: CASSPWGSGNKATTQYF.

The sample holds many counts of this clonotype. This sequence joins TRBV7-9 and TRBJ2-7, with TRBD2 matching over 12 bases. J lost 2 bases, V lost 5 bases, and 4 bases had no gene match. From germline, CDR1 is SEHNR and CDR2 FQNEAQ (reference sequence). CDR3 size: 15 residues. CDR3: CASSHRLAGAYEQYF. CDR3 bases: TGTGCCAGCAGCCATCGACTAGCGGGAGCCTACGAGCAGTACTTC.

This clonotype was recorded many times. The chain combines TRBV12-3 or TRBV12-4 with TRBJ2-3; 9 bases fit TRBD2. Germline trimming cut 7 bases from V and 0 bases from J; bases unmatched to any gene: 8. CDR3 length: 16 amino acids. This CDR3 is CASKRLAEPSTDTQYF. The CDR3 region has the DNA TGTGCCAGCAAAAGACTAGCGGAACCTAGCACAGATACGCAGTATTTT.